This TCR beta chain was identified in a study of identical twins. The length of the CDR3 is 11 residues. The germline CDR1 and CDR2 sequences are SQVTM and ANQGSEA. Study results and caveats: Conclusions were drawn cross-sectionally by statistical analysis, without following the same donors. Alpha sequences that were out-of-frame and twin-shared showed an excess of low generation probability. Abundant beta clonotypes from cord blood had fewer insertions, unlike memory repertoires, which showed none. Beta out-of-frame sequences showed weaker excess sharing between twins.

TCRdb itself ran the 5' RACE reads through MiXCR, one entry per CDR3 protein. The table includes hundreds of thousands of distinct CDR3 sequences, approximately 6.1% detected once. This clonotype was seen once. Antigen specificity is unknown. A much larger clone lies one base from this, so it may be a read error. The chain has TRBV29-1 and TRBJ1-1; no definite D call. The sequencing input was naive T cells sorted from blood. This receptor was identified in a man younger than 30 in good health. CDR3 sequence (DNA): TGCGGCGTTAAGGGTTCGAGTGAAGCTTTCTTT. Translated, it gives CGVKGSSEAFF.